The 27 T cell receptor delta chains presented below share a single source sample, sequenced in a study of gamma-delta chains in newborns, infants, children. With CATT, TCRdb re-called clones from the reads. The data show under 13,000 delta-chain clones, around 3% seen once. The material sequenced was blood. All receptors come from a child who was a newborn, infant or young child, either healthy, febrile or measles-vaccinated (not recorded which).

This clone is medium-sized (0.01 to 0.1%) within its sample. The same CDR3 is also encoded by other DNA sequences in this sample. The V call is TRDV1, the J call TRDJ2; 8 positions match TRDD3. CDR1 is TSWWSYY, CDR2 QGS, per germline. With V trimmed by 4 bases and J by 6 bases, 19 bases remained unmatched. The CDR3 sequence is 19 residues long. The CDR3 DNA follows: TGTGCTCTTGGGGGACCGGGCCTCCTCTGGGGGAAGCGTCCAGCACAACTCTTCTTT. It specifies CALGGPGLLWGKRPAQLFF.

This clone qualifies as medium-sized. CDR3 sequence reads: CASTNTAYGGYGELIF. The CDR3 DNA reads as TGTGCCTCCACGAACACCGCCTACGGGGGATACGGGGAACTCATCTTT. The V gene is TRDV3, the J gene TRDJ1, with 10 bases aligning to TRDD3. The CDR3 totals 16 residues. CDR1 is TVYSNPD and CDR2 is GDNSRS in the germline V gene (reference sequence). V lost 4 bases, J lost 9 bases, and 20 bases stayed unmatched. Together with reference TRDV3 and TRDJ1, the CDR3 gives the full variable domain: CDKVTQSSPDQTVASGSEVVLLCTYDTVYSNPDLFWYRIRPDYSFQFVFYGDNSRSEGADFTQGRFSVKHILTQKAFHLVISPVRTEDSATYYCASTNTAYGGYGELIFGKGTRVTVEP.

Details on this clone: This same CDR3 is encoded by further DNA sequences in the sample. The CDR3 DNA reads TGTGCCTGTGACAGCTTACTGGGGGATACGTACACCGATAAACTCATCTTT. Translation: CACDSLLGDTYTDKLIF. The gene calls are TRDV2 and TRDJ1, with 13 bases lining up with TRDD3. With V trimmed by 2 bases and J by 0 bases, 5 bases remained unmatched. This CDR3 has 17 amino acids. Germline V gene data show CDR1 as GEAIGNYY and CDR2 as EKD.

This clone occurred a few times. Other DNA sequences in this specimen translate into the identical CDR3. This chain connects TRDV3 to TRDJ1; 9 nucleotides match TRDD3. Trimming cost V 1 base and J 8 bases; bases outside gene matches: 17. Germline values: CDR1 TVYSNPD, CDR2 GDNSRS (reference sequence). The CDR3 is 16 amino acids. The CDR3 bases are TGTGCCTTTAAGAGTCCCCCCTATACTGGGGGAGGCAAACTCATCTTT. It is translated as CAFKSPPYTGGGKLIF.

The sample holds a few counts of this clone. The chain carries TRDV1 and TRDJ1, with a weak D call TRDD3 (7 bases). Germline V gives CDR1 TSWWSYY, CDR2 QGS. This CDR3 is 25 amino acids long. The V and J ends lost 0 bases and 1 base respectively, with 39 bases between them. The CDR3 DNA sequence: TGTGCTCTTGGGGAACTCCCCGTACGACTTCCTCGGGTTGGGGGGATCGCCCCCCCCACCGATAAACTCATCTTT. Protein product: CALGELPVRLPRVGGIAPPTDKLIF.

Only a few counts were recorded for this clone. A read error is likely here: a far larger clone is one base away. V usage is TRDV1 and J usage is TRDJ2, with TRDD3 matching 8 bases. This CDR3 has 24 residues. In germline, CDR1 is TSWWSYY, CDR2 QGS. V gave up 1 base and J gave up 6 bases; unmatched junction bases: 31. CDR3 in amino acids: CALGERTRTPPSGWGIPWAAQLFF. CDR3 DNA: TGTGCTCTTGGGGAACGGACACGGACGCCCCCCTCGGGGTGGGGGATCCCTTGGGCAGCACAACTCTTCTTT.

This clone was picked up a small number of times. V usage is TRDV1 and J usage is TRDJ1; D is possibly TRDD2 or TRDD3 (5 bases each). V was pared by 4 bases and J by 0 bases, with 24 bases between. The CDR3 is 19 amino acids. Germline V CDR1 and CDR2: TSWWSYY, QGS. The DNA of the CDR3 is TGTGCTCTTGGGGTAGGGCCTCCTAATCAGGGATTCAACACCGATAAACTCATCTTT. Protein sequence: CALGVGPPNQGFNTDKLIF.

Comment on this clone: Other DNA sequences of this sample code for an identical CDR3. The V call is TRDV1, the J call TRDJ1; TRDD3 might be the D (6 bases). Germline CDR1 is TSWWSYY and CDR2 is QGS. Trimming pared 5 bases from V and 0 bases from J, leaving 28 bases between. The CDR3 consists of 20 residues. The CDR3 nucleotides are TGTGCTCTTGGGCGGCCTTCTTACCCTTTTGGGGGGGGAGACACCGATAAACTCATCTTT. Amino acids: CALGRPSYPFGGGDTDKLIF.

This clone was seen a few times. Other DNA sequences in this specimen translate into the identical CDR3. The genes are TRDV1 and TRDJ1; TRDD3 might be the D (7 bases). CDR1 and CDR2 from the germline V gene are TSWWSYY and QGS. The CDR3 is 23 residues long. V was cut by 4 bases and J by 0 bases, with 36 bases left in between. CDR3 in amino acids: CALGGSAFPRSWGSLRYTDKLIF. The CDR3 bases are TGTGCTCTTGGGGGATCCGCCTTCCCTCGTTCCTGGGGGTCTCTTAGGTACACCGATAAACTCATCTTT.

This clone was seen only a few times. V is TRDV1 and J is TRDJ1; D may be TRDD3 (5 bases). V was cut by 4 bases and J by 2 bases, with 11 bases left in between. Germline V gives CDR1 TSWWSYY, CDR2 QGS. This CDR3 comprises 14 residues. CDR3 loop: CALGGTWGTDKLIF. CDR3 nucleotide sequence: TGTGCTCTTGGGGGAACTTGGGGTACCGATAAACTCATCTTT.

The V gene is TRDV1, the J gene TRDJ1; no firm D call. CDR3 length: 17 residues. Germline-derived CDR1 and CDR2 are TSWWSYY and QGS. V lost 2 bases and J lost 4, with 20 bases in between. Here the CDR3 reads CALGETRPPPDGDKLIF. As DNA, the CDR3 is TGTGCTCTTGGGGAAACTCGCCCACCTCCGGATGGCGATAAACTCATCTTT.

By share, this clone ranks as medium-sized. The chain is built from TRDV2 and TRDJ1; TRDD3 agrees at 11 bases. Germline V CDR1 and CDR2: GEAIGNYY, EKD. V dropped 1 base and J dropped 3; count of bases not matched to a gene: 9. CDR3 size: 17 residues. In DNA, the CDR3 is TGTGCCTGTGACACGTTGGGGGATACGGGTGTCGCCGATAAACTCATCTTT. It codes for CACDTLGDTGVADKLIF.

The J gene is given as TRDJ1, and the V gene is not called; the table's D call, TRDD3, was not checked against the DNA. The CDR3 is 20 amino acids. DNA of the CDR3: TGTGCGGCAACCGCCCCGATAACTGGGGCTAGCCCAGGAAGGACCGATAAACTCATCTTT. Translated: CAATAPITGASPGRTDKLIF.

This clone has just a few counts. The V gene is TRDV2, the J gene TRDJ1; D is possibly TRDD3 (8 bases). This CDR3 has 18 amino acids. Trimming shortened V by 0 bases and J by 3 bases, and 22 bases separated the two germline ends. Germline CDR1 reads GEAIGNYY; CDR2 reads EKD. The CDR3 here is CACDTKFPTLGEPDKLIF. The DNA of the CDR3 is TGTGCCTGTGACACCAAGTTTCCTACGCTGGGGGAACCCGATAAACTCATCTTT.

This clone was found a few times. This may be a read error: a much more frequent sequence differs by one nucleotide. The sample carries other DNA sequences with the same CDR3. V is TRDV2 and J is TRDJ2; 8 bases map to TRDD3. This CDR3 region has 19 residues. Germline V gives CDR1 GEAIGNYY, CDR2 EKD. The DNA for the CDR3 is TGTGCCTGTGACACGGTAGAGGGATACGCGTATCGGTTGACAGCACAACTTTTCTTT. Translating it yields CACDTVEGYAYRLTAQLFF.

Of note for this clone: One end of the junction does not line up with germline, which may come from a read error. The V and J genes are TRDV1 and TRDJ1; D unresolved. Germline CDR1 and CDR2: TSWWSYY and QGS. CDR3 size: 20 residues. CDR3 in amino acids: CALGKLGSPSSSQYTDKLIF. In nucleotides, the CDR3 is TGTGCTCTTGGGAAACTTGGATCTCCCTCCTCCTCCCAGTACACCGATAAACTCATCTTT.

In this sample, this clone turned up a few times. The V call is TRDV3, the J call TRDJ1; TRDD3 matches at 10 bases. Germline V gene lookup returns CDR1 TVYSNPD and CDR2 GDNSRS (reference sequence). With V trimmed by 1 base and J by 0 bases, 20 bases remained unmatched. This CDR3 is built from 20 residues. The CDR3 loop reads CAFTLLLWGIGPYHTDKLIF. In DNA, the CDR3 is TGTGCCTTTACGCTACTCCTCTGGGGGATAGGACCCTATCACACCGATAAACTCATCTTT.

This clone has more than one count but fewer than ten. This CDR3 reads CAFSIFITSDGGKLIF. CDR3 nucleotide sequence: TGTGCCTTTAGTATCTTCATAACTTCCGATGGAGGTAAACTCATCTTT. This chain uses TRDV3 with TRDJ1; maybe TRDD2 (5 bases). CDR1 is TVYSNPD, CDR2 GDNSRS, per germline (reference sequence). The CDR3 spans 16 residues. Trimming cost V 0 bases and J 7 bases, with 24 bases left between them.

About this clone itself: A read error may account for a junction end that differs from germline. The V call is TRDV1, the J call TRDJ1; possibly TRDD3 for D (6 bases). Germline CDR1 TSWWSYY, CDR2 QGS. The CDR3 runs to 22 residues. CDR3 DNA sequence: TGTGCTCCTGGGGAACGTCCTAAAGGTTGGTGGGGTCCGACCTCCCGACCCAAAAAACTCATCTTT. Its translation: CAPGERPKGWWGPTSRPKKLIF.

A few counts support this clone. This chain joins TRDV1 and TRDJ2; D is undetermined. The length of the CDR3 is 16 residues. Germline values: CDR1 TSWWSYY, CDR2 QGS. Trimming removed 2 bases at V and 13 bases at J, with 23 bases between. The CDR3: CALGERFFTVSVALFF. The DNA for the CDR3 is TGTGCTCTTGGGGAAAGGTTTTTCACTGTTTCGGTGGCACTCTTCTTT.

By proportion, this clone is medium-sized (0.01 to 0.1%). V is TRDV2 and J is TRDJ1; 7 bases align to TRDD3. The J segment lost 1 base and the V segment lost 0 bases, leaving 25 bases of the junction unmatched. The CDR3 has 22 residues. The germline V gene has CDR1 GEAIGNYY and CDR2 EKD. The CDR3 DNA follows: TGTGCCTGTGACACCGTGCTGGGATCTATTGGGATACAGTTAGGGGTCACCGATAAACTCATCTTT. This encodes CACDTVLGSIGIQLGVTDKLIF.

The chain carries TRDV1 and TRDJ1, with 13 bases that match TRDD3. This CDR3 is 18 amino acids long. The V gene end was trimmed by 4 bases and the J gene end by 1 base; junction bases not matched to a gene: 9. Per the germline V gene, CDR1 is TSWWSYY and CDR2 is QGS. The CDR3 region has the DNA TGTGCTCTTGGGGTAACTGGGGGATACGCGTCGGGCACCGATAAACTCATCTTT. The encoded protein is CALGVTGGYASGTDKLIF.

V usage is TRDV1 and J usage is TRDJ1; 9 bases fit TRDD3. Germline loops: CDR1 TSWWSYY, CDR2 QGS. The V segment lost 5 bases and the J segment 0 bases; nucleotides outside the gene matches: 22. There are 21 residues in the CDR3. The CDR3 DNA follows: TGTGCTCTTGGGAAAACGTCCTACGGTCGACTGGGGGACCTGTACACCGATAAACTCATCTTT. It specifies CALGKTSYGRLGDLYTDKLIF.

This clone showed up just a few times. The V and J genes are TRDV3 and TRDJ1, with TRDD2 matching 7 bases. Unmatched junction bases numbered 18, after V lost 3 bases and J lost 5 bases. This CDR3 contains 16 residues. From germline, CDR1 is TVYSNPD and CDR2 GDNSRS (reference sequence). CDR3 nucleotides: TGTGCCTTCGCGCTTCCTATCGGTAACTCTGGGGATAAACTCATCTTT. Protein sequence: CAFALPIGNSGDKLIF.

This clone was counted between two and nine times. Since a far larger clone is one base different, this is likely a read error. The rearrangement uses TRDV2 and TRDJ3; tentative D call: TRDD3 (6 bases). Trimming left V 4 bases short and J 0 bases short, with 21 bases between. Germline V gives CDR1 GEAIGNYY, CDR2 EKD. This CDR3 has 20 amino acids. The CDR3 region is CACETAGDYRSSWDTRQMFF. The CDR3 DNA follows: TGTGCCTGTGAAACCGCCGGGGATTACCGGAGCTCCTGGGACACCCGACAGATGTTTTTC.

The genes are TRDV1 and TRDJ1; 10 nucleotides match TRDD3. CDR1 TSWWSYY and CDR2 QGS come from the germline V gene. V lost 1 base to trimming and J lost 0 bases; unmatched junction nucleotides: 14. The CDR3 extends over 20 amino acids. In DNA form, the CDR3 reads TGTGCTCTTGGGGAACCTACGTTGTTGGGGGATACAGGGTACACCGATAAACTCATCTTT. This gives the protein CALGEPTLLGDTGYTDKLIF.

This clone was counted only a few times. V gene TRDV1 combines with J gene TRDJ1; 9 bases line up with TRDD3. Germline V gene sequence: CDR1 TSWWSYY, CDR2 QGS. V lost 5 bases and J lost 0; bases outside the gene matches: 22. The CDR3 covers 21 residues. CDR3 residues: CALGLPIWGMRRRGDTDKLIF. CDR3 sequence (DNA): TGTGCTCTTGGGCTTCCTATCTGGGGGATGCGGAGAAGAGGAGACACCGATAAACTCATCTTT.